The clone carrying this T cell receptor (beta chain) was counted between two and nine times. Its antigen is not identified. This sample is part of a study of identical twins. Each CDR3 protein is one row after TCRdb ran MiXCR on the 5' RACE reads. The table records some 760,000 distinct CDR3 sequences, about 20% of them present only once. The V and J ends lost 7 bases and 1 base, in that order; junction bases with no gene match: 8. This CDR3 has 15 amino acids. In germline, CDR1 is MNHNS, CDR2 SASEGT. Study-level findings and limits: The conclusions drew on cross-sectional statistical analysis instead of tracking the same donors. Beta clonotypes that were abundant in cord blood contained fewer insertions, a pattern absent from memory repertoires.

The same data also went into a second study, on T cells expressing NK-cell markers. That work adds: No clear determination of HCMV specificity was made for expanded NKG2C+ T cell clones.

The sequence derives from a woman aged 18-35 years in good health. The J gene is TRBJ2-3, the V gene TRBV6-1; TRBD2 agrees at 7 bases. Sequencing was carried out using PBMCs. The chain's CDR3 is CASTKLAERTDTQYF. For the CDR3, the DNA is TGTGCCAGCACAAAGCTAGCGGAGCGCACAGATACGCAGTATTTT.